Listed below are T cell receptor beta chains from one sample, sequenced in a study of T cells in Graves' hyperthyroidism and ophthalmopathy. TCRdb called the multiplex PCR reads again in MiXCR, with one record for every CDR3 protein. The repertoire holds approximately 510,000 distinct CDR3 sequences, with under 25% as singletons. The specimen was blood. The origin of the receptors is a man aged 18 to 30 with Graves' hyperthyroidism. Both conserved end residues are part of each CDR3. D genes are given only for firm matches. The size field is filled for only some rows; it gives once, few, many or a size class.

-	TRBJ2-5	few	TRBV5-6	TGTGCCAGCAGCCATCAAGGGATGGCGCAAGAGACCCAGTACTTC	CASSHQGMAQETQYF
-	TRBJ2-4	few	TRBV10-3	TGTGCCATCAGTCCAAGGGGGGACATTCAGTACTTC	CAISPRGDIQYF
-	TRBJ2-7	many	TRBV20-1	TGCAGTGCTAGAGGGAGGGACGGTCCCTACGAGCAGTACTTC	CSARGRDGPYEQYF
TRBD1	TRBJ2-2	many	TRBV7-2	TGTGCCAGCAGCCTCAACCCCGGGACAGGGTCGGTCGGGGAGCTGTTTTTT	CASSLNPGTGSVGELFF
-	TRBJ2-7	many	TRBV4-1	TGCGCCAGCAGCCAGCAACCACAGGGCTCCTACGAGCAGTACTTC	CASSQQPQGSYEQYF
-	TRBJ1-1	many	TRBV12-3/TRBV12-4	TGTGCCAGCAGTTTAGTGGACAGCACTGAAGCTTTCTTT	CASSLVDSTEAFF
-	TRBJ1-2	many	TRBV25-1	TGTGCCAGCAGTGAATTGGGCAGGTCCTTAAAGGATGGCTACACCTTC	CASSELGRSLKDGYTF
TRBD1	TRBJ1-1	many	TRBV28	TGTGCCAGCAGTATACCTACAGGGGGCTCTGAAGCTTTCTTT	CASSIPTGGSEAFF
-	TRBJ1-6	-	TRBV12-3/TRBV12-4	TGTGCCAGCAGCCTGCAGGCCCCCAATTCACCCCTCCACTTT	CASSLQAPNSPLHF
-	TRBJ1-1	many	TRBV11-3	TGTGCCAGCAGCTTAGGGACCTACGGGACTGAAGCTTTCTTT	CASSLGTYGTEAFF
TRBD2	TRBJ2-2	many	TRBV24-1	TGTGCCACCAGGGCTAGCGGGGCCACCGGGGAGCTGTTTTTT	CATRASGATGELFF